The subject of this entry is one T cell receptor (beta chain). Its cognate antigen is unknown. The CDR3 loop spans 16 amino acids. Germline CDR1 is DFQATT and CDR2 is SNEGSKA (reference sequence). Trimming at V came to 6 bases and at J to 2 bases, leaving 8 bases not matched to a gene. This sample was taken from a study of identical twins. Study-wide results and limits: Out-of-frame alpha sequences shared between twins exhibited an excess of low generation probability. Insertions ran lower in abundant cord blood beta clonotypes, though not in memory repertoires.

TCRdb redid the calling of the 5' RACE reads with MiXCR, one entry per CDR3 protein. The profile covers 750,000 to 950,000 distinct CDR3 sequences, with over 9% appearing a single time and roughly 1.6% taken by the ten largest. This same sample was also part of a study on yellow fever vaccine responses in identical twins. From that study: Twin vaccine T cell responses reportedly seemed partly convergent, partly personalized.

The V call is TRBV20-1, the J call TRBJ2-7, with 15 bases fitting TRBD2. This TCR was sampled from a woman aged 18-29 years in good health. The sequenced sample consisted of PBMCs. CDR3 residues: CSASGLAGGTTYEQYF. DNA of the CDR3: TGCAGTGCATCGGGACTAGCGGGAGGAACCACCTACGAGCAGTACTTC.